Listed below are T cell receptor beta chains from one sample, sequenced in a study of T cell repertoires in cytomegalovirus infection. No antigens are known for them. MiXCR was run by TCRdb on the reads, yielding one entry per CDR3 protein. The data contain roughly 920,000 distinct CDR3 sequences, around 32% of them seen just once; the ten biggest clones take up around 15%. Sample: cultured CD8+ T cells from PBMCs, taken from culture after CMV antigen stimulation. The receptors were sampled from a human donor in good health (CMV status not recorded). Some clones in this sample may be carry-over from other donors' samples. The CDR3 runs from the conserved cysteine through the conserved F or W. D genes are given only for firm matches. Clone size appears in some rows only: once, few, many, or a class for an expanded clone.

TRBV6-1,-,many,TRBJ1-5,TGTGCCAGCAGTGAAAGAGGGGCCACGATTAATCAGCCCCAGCATTTT,CASSERGATINQPQHF
TRBV12-3/TRBV12-4,-,-,TRBJ1-2,TGTGCCAGCAGTTTTAGGCTACTTAACTATGGCTACACCTTC,CASSFRLLNYGYTF
TRBV6-6,TRBD2,-,TRBJ2-1,TGTGCCAGCAGTTACTCTCTCCTAGCGGGGTTACTTAATGAGCAGTTCTTC,CASSYSLLAGLLNEQFF
TRBV7-9,TRBD2,few,TRBJ2-4,TGTGCCAGCATCCCAGCGGGGGAGAGGGACATTCAGTACTTC,CASIPAGERDIQYF
TRBV5-6,-,-,TRBJ2-2,TGTGCCAGCAGCTTTGGCAGGAGTGCCGGGGAGCTGTTTTTT,CASSFGRSAGELFF
TRBV7-2,TRBD1,many,TRBJ1-1,TGTGCCAGCAGCTCAAAACTAACAGGGGGCTTAGGGAACACTGAAGCTTTCTTT,CASSSKLTGGLGNTEAFF
TRBV7-9,TRBD2,few,TRBJ2-1,TGTGCCAGCAGCATGGGACTAGCGACTTTCAATGAGCAGTTCTTC,CASSMGLATFNEQFF
TRBV6-2/TRBV6-3,-,-,TRBJ1-2,TGTGCCAGCAGTTACGTGCAGACTAACTATGGCTACACCTTC,CASSYVQTNYGYTF
TRBV27,-,-,TRBJ2-5,TGTGCCAGCAGTTCCTTCGATCAAGAGACCCAGTACTTC,CASSSFDQETQYF
TRBV11-2,TRBD2,-,TRBJ2-5,TGTGCCAGCAGCATCTTTAGCGGGGGGCCCAAAGAGACCCAGTACTTC,CASSIFSGGPKETQYF
TRBV7-9,TRBD1,few,TRBJ1-1,TGTGCCAGCAGCTCCCCATCTGCCGGGACAGAGAACACTGAAGCTTTCTTT,CASSSPSAGTENTEAFF
TRBV7-6,-,-,TRBJ2-7,TGTGCCAGCAGCCCTCGGGACACCACCTACGAGCAGTACTTC,CASSPRDTTYEQYF
TRBV7-6,-,many,TRBJ2-1,TGTGCCAGCAGCTCCGTAGGGGTAAATGAGCAGTTCTTC,CASSSVGVNEQFF
TRBV4-2,TRBD1,-,TRBJ1-1,TGTGCCAGCAGGGATACAGGGGGATTCGGGACTGAAGCTTTCTTT,CASRDTGGFGTEAFF
TRBV12-3/TRBV12-4,TRBD2,few,TRBJ2-1,TGTGCCAGCAGCCCATCTACGAGCGGGGGGGGCTACAATGAGCAGTTCTTC,CASSPSTSGGGYNEQFF
TRBV7-3,TRBD1,many,TRBJ1-5,TGTGCCAGCAGCTCACATGACAGGGTAAGCCAGCCCCAGCATTTT,CASSSHDRVSQPQHF